The source of this T cell receptor (beta chain) is a study of human T cells and chemical hapten exposure. The CDR3 sequence is 16 residues long. The germline V gene encodes CDR1 SGHRS and CDR2 YFSETQ. V was pared by 0 bases and J by 6 bases, with 2 bases of the junction left unmatched. During construction of the library, unique molecular identifiers were attached to individual cDNA molecules for quantitative, reproducible TCR counting. TCRdb redid the calling of the RACE reads with MiXCR, one entry per CDR3 protein. The top ten hold around 5% of the sample, which has 70,000 to 90,000 distinct CDR3 sequences, over 9.5% seen once. The time point denotes: patch test 2, 6 weeks after DPC sensitization. Treatment defined: therapeutic diphenylcyclopropenone sensitization with weekly scalp DPC.

V and J are TRBV5-1 and TRBJ2-1, with 14 nucleotides matching TRBD2. The sample in question was whole blood, obtained in connection with sensitization to the hapten diphenylcyclopropenone (DPC). This receptor was obtained from a woman in her 50s with alopecia areata. Some clones in this sample may be carry-over from other donors' samples. Written as DNA, the CDR3 is TGCGCCAGCAGCTTGGAGGGACTAGCGGGAGCCAATGAGCAGTTCTTC. Translating it yields CASSLEGLAGANEQFF. The variable domain in full, with the rest retrieved from reference TRBV5-1 and TRBJ2-1, is KAGVTQTPRYLIKTRGQQVTLSCSPISGHRSVSWYQQTPGQGLQFLFEYFSETQRNKGNFPGRFSGRQFSNSRSEMNVSTLELGDSALYLCASSLEGLAGANEQFFGPGTRLTVL.